The rows below give T cell receptor beta chains drawn from one sample of a study of tumor-infiltrating lymphocytes in primary liver carcinoma. TCRdb used MiXCR to reprocess the multiplex PCR reads, holding one entry per CDR3 protein. The sample comprises about 50,000 distinct CDR3 sequences, around 77% of which are singletons, and approximately 25% rests with the top ten. The sample comprised liver tumor tissue from sampling region 5. The receptors stem from a man aged 40-49 years with primary liver carcinoma and hepatitis B virus infection. Each CDR3 is given with its conserved first and last residue. D genes are given only for firm matches. Size is omitted from some rows. Given values are once, few, many or a class for expanded clones.

D gene,V gene,clone size,J gene,CDR3 protein,CDR3 DNA
-,TRBV28,many,TRBJ1-3,CASRSDRGGRNTIYF,TGTGCCAGCAGGTCCGATAGGGGAGGTAGAAACACCATATATTTT
TRBD1,TRBV6-6,-,TRBJ2-2,CACSSLTGLSGELFF,TGTGCCTGCAGTTCCCTGACAGGGCTTTCCGGGGAGCTGTTTTTT
TRBD1,TRBV29-1,-,TRBJ2-7,CSNRTGRYEQYF,TGCAGCAATAGGACAGGGAGATACGAGCAGTACTTC
-,TRBV11-1,-,TRBJ2-1,CASSPRVADSYNEQLF,TGTGCCAGCAGCCCCCGAGTGGCTGACTCCTACAATGAGCAGCTCTTC
-,TRBV29-1,few,TRBJ2-1,CGVALGETYNEPFF,TGCGGCGTTGCCCTCGGTGAAACCTACAATGAGCCGTTCTTC
TRBD1,TRBV2,many,TRBJ2-6,CASRDRNSGANVLTF,TGTGCCAGCAGGGACAGGAATTCTGGGGCCAACGTCCTGACTTTC
TRBD2,TRBV29-1,-,TRBJ2-5,CSALTSGTWAETQYF,TGCAGCGCTCTGACTAGCGGGACTTGGGCAGAGACCCAGTACTTC
-,TRBV5-4,few,TRBJ1-1,CASSLEVGAYEAFF,TGTGCCAGCAGCTTGGAAGTAGGGGCGTATGAAGCTTTCTTT
TRBD2,TRBV11-2,-,TRBJ2-7,CVSSLREGRSSGLSSYEQYF,TGTGTCAGCAGCTTGAGGGAGGGGAGGAGCAGCGGGCTCAGCTCCTACGAGCAGTACTTC
-,TRBV6-2/TRBV6-3,-,TRBJ2-1,CARTNGGELFF,TGTGCCAGAACCAATGGAGGAGAGCTGTTCTTC
TRBD2,TRBV5-1,many,TRBJ2-7,CASSFLPAGVGEQYF,TGCGCCAGCAGCTTCCTTCCAGCGGGAGTTGGGGAGCAGTACTTC
TRBD1,TRBV29-1,-,TRBJ2-3,CIVELRDRGTETQYF,TGCATCGTTGAGTTGCGGGACAGGGGAACAGAAACGCAGTATTTT
-,TRBV7-8,many,TRBJ2-7,CASSRGPDRSYEQYF,TGTGCCAGCAGCCGCGGTCCGGACCGCTCCTACGAGCAGTACTTC
TRBD2,TRBV12-3/TRBV12-4,-,TRBJ2-1,CASRIASGYHHEQFF,TGTGCCAGCAGAATAGCTAGCGGATACCACCATGAGCAGTTCTTC
-,TRBV28,many,TRBJ2-7,CASSFGRAKSYEQYF,TGTGCCAGCAGTTTCGGACGAGCGAAGTCCTACGAGCAGTACTTC
-,TRBV6-4,-,TRBJ2-2,CASSLRMGDTGELFF,TGTGCCAGCAGCCTTCGGATGGGAGACACCGGGGAGCTGTTTTTT
-,TRBV12-3/TRBV12-4,-,TRBJ2-5,CASSSGTWDQETQYF,TGTGCCAGCAGTTCTGGGACATGGGACCAAGAGACCCAGTACTTC
-,TRBV6-2/TRBV6-3,-,TRBJ2-5,CASRNGGTQYF,TGTGCCAGCCGAAACGGAGGGACCCAGTACTTC
-,TRBV6-5,-,TRBJ2-1,CPSSSGPYNERFF,TGTCCCAGCAGTTCCGGCCCTTACAATGAGCGGTTCTTC